This entry lists 23 T cell receptor beta chains sequenced from one sample in a study of cytomegalovirus exposure and HLA in healthy donors. PCR used 60 Vbeta primers and 13 Jbeta primers. Sequencing was performed with immunoSEQ multiplex PCR; in TCRdb, only in-frame clones are kept and a portion is missing. The table includes roughly 140,000 clones, 70% to 85% detected once. Specimen: PBMCs. Receptors originate from a woman aged 55-70 years in good health and CMV-seropositive.

This clone has only one observation. CDR3 sequence: CASSAQTSGRPNEQFF. DNA for the CDR3: TGTGCCAGCAGCGCCCAGACTAGCGGGAGACCCAATGAGCAGTTCTTC. This rearrangement joins TRBV7-8 to TRBJ2-1; 12 positions agree with TRBD2. CDR3 length: 16 amino acids. The V gene's germline CDR1 is SGHVS and CDR2 FQNEAQ. The junction had 8 bases not matched to a gene; V was cut back by 5 bases and J by 6 bases. Full variable domain (missing parts from reference TRBV7-8 and TRBJ2-1): GAGVSQSPRYKVAKRGQDVALRCDPISGHVSLFWYQQALGQGPEFLTYFQNEAQLDKSGLPSDRFFAERPEGSVSTLKIQRTQQEDSAVYLCASSAQTSGRPNEQFFGPGTRLTVL.

The chain uses TRBV11-3 and TRBJ2-2, with a tentative D call TRBD2 (5 bases). The CDR3 has 15 residues. Between the trimmed V and J ends, which lost 3 bases and 1 base, there was a span of 9 bases. Germline V CDR1 and CDR2: SGHNT, YENEEA. Here the CDR3 DNA reads TGTGCCAGCAGCTTGTTGGCGGGGAACACCGGGGAGCTGTTTTTT. This encodes CASSLLAGNTGELFF.

This clone was picked up one time. The genes are TRBV18 and TRBJ1-5, with TRBD1 as a possible D gene (6 bases). This CDR3 has 14 amino acids. Germline CDR1 KGHSH, CDR2 LQKENI. With 3 bases removed from V and 5 bases from J, the gap between germline ends came to 11 bases. CDR3 DNA sequence: TGTGCCAGCTCACCCACAGGGTCCGATCAGCCCCAGCATTTT. As protein: CASSPTGSDQPQHF.

This clone was picked up a small number of times. The DNA of the CDR3 is TGTGCCAGCAGCAGGACAACCTACGAGCAGTACTTC. Translated: CASSRTTYEQYF. The rearrangement links TRBV7-9 to TRBJ2-7, with D perhaps matching TRBD1 (5 bases). V was cut by 5 bases and J by 2 bases, with 7 bases left in between. Germline V gives CDR1 SEHNR, CDR2 FQNEAQ (reference sequence). The CDR3 runs 12 residues.

The CDR3 loop reads CATVGPNTGELFF. Written as DNA, the CDR3 is TGTGCCACAGTTGGCCCGAACACCGGGGAGCTGTTTTTT. The J gene is TRBJ2-2, the V gene TRBV6-1; D unresolved. V was trimmed by 10 bases and J by 0 bases, leaving 9 bases between them. The germline CDR1 and CDR2 sequences are MNHNS and SASEGT. This CDR3 has 13 residues.

V and J are TRBV11-2 and TRBJ1-1, with unresolved D. Germline V gene data show CDR1 as SGHAT and CDR2 as FQNNGV. This CDR3 region has 12 residues. V lost 5 bases and J 7 bases, leaving 11 bases between the germline ends. This chain's CDR3 is CASSRDRSEAFF. The DNA of the CDR3 is TGTGCCAGCAGCCGAGACCGGAGTGAAGCTTTCTTT. Filled out from reference TRBV11-2 and TRBJ1-1, the complete variable domain reads EAGVAQSPRYKIIEKRQSVAFWCNPISGHATLYWYQQILGQGPKLLIQFQNNGVVDDSQLPKDRFSAERLKGVDSTLKIQPAKLEDSAVYLCASSRDRSEAFFGQGTRLTVV.

The chain has TRBV28 and TRBJ2-7; 10 bases map to TRBD1. This CDR3 has 14 residues. Trimming at V came to 4 bases and at J to 0 bases, leaving 0 bases not matched to a gene. Germline CDR1 MDHEN, CDR2 SYDVKM. The CDR3 is CASSWTGGSYEQYF. The CDR3 coding sequence is TGTGCCAGCAGTTGGACAGGGGGCTCCTACGAGCAGTACTTC.

V and J are TRBV4-3 and TRBJ2-7; the D gene is possibly TRBD2 (6 bases). Looked up from germline, CDR1 is LGHNA and CDR2 is YSLEER. Trimming took 1 base from V and 5 from J, leaving 15 bases between them. CDR3 length: 15 amino acids. The chain's CDR3 is CASSQGAHGSNEQYF. The DNA for the CDR3 is TGCGCCAGCAGCCAAGGGGCGCACGGGAGTAACGAGCAGTACTTC.

In nucleotides, the CDR3 is TGCGCCAGCAGCCCAGAACCCAACAGGGGCACTGAAGCTTTCTTT. Translation: CASSPEPNRGTEAFF. The chain uses TRBV5-1 and TRBJ1-1, with 7 nucleotides matching TRBD1. The germline gives CDR1 SGHRS, CDR2 YFSETQ. With V trimmed by 4 bases and J by 4 bases, 10 bases remained unmatched. The CDR3 has 15 residues.

This rearrangement joins TRBV7-2 to TRBJ1-2, with 8 bases matching TRBD1. Per germline, CDR1 SGHTA and CDR2 FQGNSA. Losses at the gene ends were 1 base for V and 6 bases for J; bases not matched to a gene: 1. The CDR3 is 13 residues long. The CDR3, as DNA: TGTGCCAGCAGCTTAGTACAGGGGGATGGCTACACCTTC. It translates to CASSLVQGDGYTF. The variable domain in full, with the rest retrieved from reference TRBV7-2 and TRBJ1-2, is GAGVSQSPSNKVTEKGKDVELRCDPISGHTALYWYRQSLGQGLEFLIYFQGNSAPDKSGLPSDRFSAERTGGSVSTLTIQRTQQEDSAVYLCASSLVQGDGYTFGSGTRLTVV.

The chain carries TRBV7-9 and TRBJ2-5; 12 nucleotides align to TRBD2. This CDR3 is built from 17 residues. V dropped 4 bases and J dropped 7; count of bases not matched to a gene: 13. CDR1 is SEHNR, CDR2 FQNEAQ, per germline (reference sequence). The CDR3 DNA reads as TGTGCCAGCAGCTCCGAGGAGTGGCTAGCGGGAGGGCGGACCCAGTACTTC. As protein: CASSSEEWLAGGRTQYF.

This clone came up a few times. The V gene is TRBV21-1, the J gene TRBJ1-4; the table's D call, TRBD1, has no DNA check behind it. TRBV21-1 is a pseudogene locus. The CDR3 has 15 amino acids. The CDR3 here is CASSKWTATNEKLFF. DNA of the CDR3: TGTGCCAGCAGCAAATGGACAGCAACTAATGAAAAACTGTTTTTT.

The V call is TRBV7-9, the J call TRBJ1-6, with D perhaps matching TRBD1 (5 bases). Trimming shortened V by 3 bases and J by 2 bases, and 11 bases separated the two germline ends. The germline V gene has CDR1 SEHNR and CDR2 FQNEAQ (reference sequence). CDR3 length: 16 residues. The CDR3 nucleotides are TGTGCCAGCAGCTTCGGGGGGGACCCCTATAATTCACCCCTCCACTTT. As protein: CASSFGGDPYNSPLHF.

In its sample, this clone was seen a few times. The chain links TRBV4-1 to TRBJ1-4; 7 bases line up with TRBD1. Germline CDR1 reads MGHRA; CDR2 reads YSYEKL. CDR3 length: 16 residues. Trimming at V came to 2 bases and at J to 8 bases, leaving 11 bases not matched to a gene. The CDR3 spells CASSQKQGWGSEKLFF. The CDR3 region has the DNA TGCGCCAGCAGCCAAAAACAGGGGTGGGGTTCGGAAAAACTGTTTTTT.

V gene TRBV29-1 combines with J gene TRBJ2-1; D is possibly TRBD2 (5 bases). Trimming pared 7 bases from V and 8 bases from J, leaving 15 bases between. This CDR3 region has 12 residues. Germline CDR1 is SQVTM and CDR2 is ANQGSEA. CDR3 bases: TGCAGCGCCGGTCCCGGGCGGGATGAGCAGTTCTTC. Amino acid sequence: CSAGPGRDEQFF.

In the case of this clone: One end of the junction is discordant with germline, which a read error may explain. The chain employs TRBV7-2 and TRBJ1-1; 7 bases are a match to TRBD1. Looked up from germline, CDR1 is SGHTA and CDR2 is FQGNSA. This CDR3 has 13 residues. The CDR3 loop is CASSLTGETGAFF. As DNA, the CDR3 is TGTGCCAGCAGCTTAACAGGGGAGACTGGAGCTTTCTTT.

The CDR3: CASSPPGSSSYEQYF. CDR3 sequence (DNA): TGTGCCAGCAGTCCCCCGGGGTCGTCCTCCTACGAGCAGTACTTC. The chain links TRBV28 to TRBJ2-7; possibly TRBD2 for D (5 bases). Trimming cost V 5 bases and J 0 bases, with 14 bases left between them. Germline CDR1 is MDHEN and CDR2 is SYDVKM. This CDR3 is built from 15 residues.

This clone was recorded once. This chain connects TRBV11-2 to TRBJ2-2; D ambiguous. The CDR3 is 14 residues long. Germline CDR1 and CDR2: SGHAT and FQNNGV. Trimming took 2 bases from V and 5 from J, leaving 9 bases between them. Here the CDR3 reads CASSLLLQTGELFF. As DNA, the CDR3 is TGTGCCAGCAGCTTATTACTTCAAACCGGGGAGCTGTTTTTT.

This chain joins TRBV30 and TRBJ2-3; possible D gene TRBD1, 5 bases. Germline lookup yields CDR1 GTSNPN and CDR2 SVGIG (reference sequence). V lost 4 bases and J 0 bases, leaving 11 bases between the germline ends. The CDR3 runs 14 residues. The CDR3 is CAWNQGSSTDTQYF. CDR3 DNA: TGTGCCTGGAACCAGGGTAGTAGCACAGATACGCAGTATTTT.

CDR3 DNA: TGTGCCAGCTCACCACTAGCGGGCCTCTCCTACAATGAGCAGTTCTTC. Translated, it gives CASSPLAGLSYNEQFF. V usage is TRBV18 and J usage is TRBJ2-1; TRBD2 matches 7 bases. This CDR3 comprises 16 residues. J was trimmed by 0 bases and V by 1 base; bases with no gene match: 3. The germline V gene encodes CDR1 KGHSH and CDR2 LQKENI.

In the case of this clone: No conserved phenylalanine or tryptophan is present at the end of the CDR3, so a read error is the likely explanation. The chain carries TRBV5-6 and TRBJ1-5, with no clear D. This CDR3 spans 14 amino acids. Looked up from germline, CDR1 is SGHDT and CDR2 is YYEEEE. V dropped 1 base and J dropped 4 bases, with 9 bases sitting between them. Here the CDR3 DNA reads TGTGCCAGCAGCTTGTGGGCAGATAATCAGCCCCAGCATCTT. It specifies CASSLWADNQPQHL.

There are a few counts of this clone. The chain recombines TRBV2 with TRBJ1-4; D unclear. The V end lost 8 bases, the J end lost 4 bases, and 14 bases lay between the germline ends. The CDR3 spans 14 residues. Germline loops: CDR1 SNHLY, CDR2 FYNNEI. CDR3 loop: CASERAGSNEKLFF. The CDR3 nucleotides read TGTGCCAGCGAGAGGGCAGGAAGTAATGAAAAACTGTTTTTT.

A single count supports this clone. One end of the junction is discordant with germline, which a read error may explain. The sample holds other DNA sequences that translate to the same CDR3. The V gene is TRBV27, the J gene TRBJ1-2, with 7 bases identical to TRBD1. Germline V CDR1 and CDR2: MNHEY, SMNVEV (reference sequence). This CDR3 is 14 amino acids long. The CDR3, as DNA: TGCGCCAGGCCCCACAGGGGAAGTAACTATGGCTACACCTTC. This codes for CARPHRGSNYGYTF.